These 29 T cell receptor beta chains were sequenced from one sample in a study of blood T cells in healthy people across ages. With a J-beta primer mix and a sample-barcoded 5' primer, a second PCR ran about 7 to 11 cycles. TCRdb re-called the 5' RACE reads through MiXCR, storing one row per CDR3 protein. The table includes some 560,000 distinct CDR3 sequences, 25% to 35% detected once. The sample was also reused in another study, on T cells of mothers and their children.

The sample was blood. The receptor source for this set is a boy aged 2 to 9 in good health.

At least ten counts were recorded for this clonotype. V is TRBV4-2 and J is TRBJ2-5; 9 nucleotides agree with TRBD2. Germline assignment: CDR1 LGHNA and CDR2 YNFKEQ. Trimming took 0 bases from V and 1 from J; bases not matched to a gene: 3. This CDR3 contains 16 residues. The CDR3 spells CASSQDWGLAQETQYF. The CDR3 nucleotides are TGTGCCAGCAGCCAAGATTGGGGACTAGCCCAAGAGACCCAGTACTTC.

The rearrangement joins TRBV21-1 to TRBJ1-2; the table's TRBD1 call for D was not verified on the DNA. TRBV21-1 is described as a pseudogene. This CDR3 has 14 amino acids. CDR3 bases: TGTGCCAGCAGCAGGAGACAGGACCCCTATGGCTACACCTTC. Protein product: CASSRRQDPYGYTF.

The chain couples TRBV6-2 or TRBV6-3 to TRBJ2-7; the match to TRBD1 covers 8 bases. The CDR3 covers 12 residues. V shed 8 bases, J shed 5 bases, and the junction held 5 bases outside the gene matches. Germline loops: CDR1 MNHEY, CDR2 SVGEGT. CDR3 bases: TGTGCCAGCCGACAGGGGCGACACGAGCAGTACTTC. Protein product: CASRQGRHEQYF.

The genes are TRBV6-2 or TRBV6-3 and TRBJ2-1; TRBD2 aligns across 11 bases. Germline CDR1 is MNHEY and CDR2 is SVGEGT. The junction had 4 bases not matched to a gene; V was cut back by 2 bases and J by 1 base. The CDR3 sequence is 17 residues long. CDR3 region: CASSYPSGRLSYNEQFF. Written as DNA, the CDR3 is TGTGCCAGCAGTTACCCTAGCGGGAGGTTGTCCTACAATGAGCAGTTCTTC.

This clonotype has only a few counts. The V gene is TRBV14, the J gene TRBJ2-1; TRBD1 agrees at 7 bases. Matching the DNA end better, TRBJ2-7 makes the J call doubtful. This CDR3 spans 15 amino acids. Germline V gene lookup returns CDR1 SGHDN and CDR2 FVKESK. CDR3 sequence reads: CASSQPGTAYNEQYF. The CDR3 DNA reads TGTGCCAGCAGCCAACCTGGGACAGCCTACAATGAGCAGTACTTC.

V is TRBV2 and J is TRBJ2-5; TRBD2 is a possible D gene (7 bases). This CDR3 contains 16 residues. The germline V and J ends were trimmed by 1 base and 1 base, with 13 bases remaining between them. The germline V gene encodes CDR1 SNHLY and CDR2 FYNNEI. This CDR3 is CASSEGEGGIQETQYF. In nucleotides, the CDR3 is TGTGCCAGCAGTGAAGGAGAGGGGGGGATCCAAGAGACCCAGTACTTC.

The sample holds a few counts of this clonotype. The genes are TRBV9 and TRBJ2-7; D gene unclear. The CDR3 spans 15 residues. Germline V gives CDR1 SGDLS, CDR2 YYNGEE. Trimming pared 4 bases from V and 3 bases from J, leaving 17 bases between. The CDR3: CASSLDGTPNYEQYF. The DNA of the CDR3 is TGTGCCAGCAGCCTGGACGGAACCCCTAACTACGAGCAGTACTTC.

This chain connects TRBV7-9 to TRBJ2-2, with a tentative D call TRBD1 (5 bases). The CDR3 has 15 residues. Germline CDR1 SEHNR, CDR2 FQNEAQ (reference sequence). V lost 5 bases, J lost 1 base, and 11 bases lay in between. The CDR3 DNA is TGTGCCAGCAGCCCGGATACAGGGAACACCGGGGAGCTGTTTTTT. Translation gives CASSPDTGNTGELFF.

This clonotype has just a few counts. The chain recombines TRBV11-2 with TRBJ2-1; no clear D gene. Germline assignment: CDR1 SGHAT and CDR2 FQNNGV. The V and J ends lost 4 bases and 9 bases respectively, with 19 bases between them. This CDR3 contains 15 residues. CDR3 protein: CASSSPSSKLGEQFF. The CDR3 DNA follows: TGTGCCAGCAGCTCCCCTAGTTCTAAGCTGGGTGAGCAGTTCTTC.

The chain uses TRBV2 and TRBJ2-5; 11 bases map to TRBD1. This CDR3 is 15 amino acids long. Germline assignment: CDR1 SNHLY and CDR2 FYNNEI. Trimming removed 4 bases from V and 2 bases from J; junction bases left unmatched: 3. CDR3 nucleotide sequence: TGTGCCAGCAGTGGGGACAGGGGGGTTCAAGAGACCCAGTACTTC. Translated: CASSGDRGVQETQYF. The whole variable domain, filled in from reference TRBV2 and TRBJ2-5, reads EPEVTQTPSHQVTQMGQEVILRCVPISNHLYFYWYRQILGQKVEFLVSFYNNEISEKSEIFDDQFSVERPDGSNFTLKIRSTKLEDSAMYFCASSGDRGVQETQYFGPGTRLLVL.

This sequence joins TRBV3-1 and TRBJ2-1, with 8 bases matching TRBD2. Germline CDR1 reads LGHDT; CDR2 reads YNNKEL (reference sequence). CDR3 length equals 15 residues. The V and J ends lost 1 base and 2 bases, in that order; junction bases with no gene match: 1. Here the CDR3 DNA reads TGTGCCAGCAGCCAAGTCGGGAGGGCCTACAATGAGCAGTTCTTC. Translation: CASSQVGRAYNEQFF.

With regard to this clonotype: One end of the junction fails to match germline, which may point to a read error. The chain uses TRBV7-9 and TRBJ1-1, with D unresolved. The CDR3 contains 16 residues. Per the germline V gene, CDR1 is SEHNR and CDR2 is FQNEAQ (reference sequence). CDR3: CANSLTYSGTATEAFF. The CDR3, as DNA: TGTGCCAACAGCTTAACGTACTCGGGCACCGCCACTGAAGCTTTCTTT.

This clonotype was seen more than once but under ten times. V is TRBV11-2 and J is TRBJ2-3, with 10 positions matching TRBD1. Germline V CDR1 and CDR2: SGHAT, FQNNGV. The CDR3 runs to 16 residues. J lost 4 bases, V lost 3 bases, and 7 bases had no gene match. For the CDR3, the DNA is TGTGCCAGCAGCTTCCCCGGGACAGGGGATGCAGATACGCAGTATTTT. This translates into CASSFPGTGDADTQYF.

A note on this clonotype: One junction end disagrees with the germline gene, perhaps due to a read error. The chain recombines TRBV10-3 with TRBJ2-7; 13 positions match TRBD2. The CDR3 spans 15 residues. The germline CDR1 and CDR2 sequences are ENHRY and SYGVKD. CDR3 coding DNA: TGTACCATCAGGGCCGGGACTAGCGGGACCTACGAGCAGTACTTC. Translating it yields CTIRAGTSGTYEQYF.

As for this clonotype: This CDR3 fails to terminate in the conserved phenylalanine or tryptophan, so it likely reflects a read error. The chain carries TRBV18 and TRBJ1-2; D not certain. The germline V gene has CDR1 KGHSH and CDR2 LQKENI. V gave up 2 bases and J gave up 8 bases, with 12 bases separating them. The CDR3 covers 13 residues. The CDR3 coding sequence is TGTGCCAGCTCACCAGAGGTTTCCGGCGGCTACACCCTC. Its translation is CASSPEVSGGYTL.

This clonotype was seen more than once but under ten times. V and J are TRBV9 and TRBJ2-7; a weak D match, TRBD2 (7 bases). The J call may be wrong; the DNA end is better matched by TRBJ2-1. The CDR3 totals 16 residues. Per the germline V gene, CDR1 is SGDLS and CDR2 is YYNGEE. As DNA, the CDR3 is TGTGCCAGCAGCGTAGGGGGGGCTAGCGGTGGGGACGAGCAGTTCTTC. Protein: CASSVGGASGGDEQFF.

The CDR3 coding sequence is TGTGCCAGCAGCTTAGGAGGGGCCACAGGGTATGAGCAGTTCTTC. Amino acid sequence: CASSLGGATGYEQFF. This chain links TRBV7-2 with TRBJ2-1, with D maybe TRBD1 (6 bases). CDR1 and CDR2 (germline): SGHTA, FQGNSA. This CDR3 is 15 amino acids long. Trimming shortened V by 1 base and J by 8 bases, and 15 bases separated the two germline ends.

The chain employs TRBV20-1 and TRBJ2-1; D remains ambiguous. The CDR3 covers 15 residues. V was pared by 5 bases and J by 0 bases, with 14 bases between. Germline values: CDR1 DFQATT, CDR2 SNEGSKA (reference sequence). Here the CDR3 DNA reads TGCAGTGCTCACATCCCTAGGGTCTCCTACAATGAGCAGTTCTTC. Residues: CSAHIPRVSYNEQFF.

This chain joins TRBV20-1 and TRBJ2-3; D unclear. Germline V gene data show CDR1 as DFQATT and CDR2 as SNEGSKA (reference sequence). V lost 1 base and J 2 bases, leaving 10 bases between the germline ends. This CDR3 comprises 14 residues. In nucleotides, the CDR3 is TGCAGTGCTAGAGTGGCCAGCAACACAGATACGCAGTATTTT. This sequence encodes CSARVASNTDTQYF.

This clonotype occurred a few times. The chain uses TRBV19 and TRBJ2-6; unclear D gene. The CDR3 consists of 16 residues. Germline V CDR1 and CDR2: LNHDA, SQIVND (reference sequence). With 10 bases removed from V and 0 bases from J, the gap between germline ends came to 16 bases. Here the CDR3 reads CATQPEDLSGANVLTF. CDR3 nucleotide sequence: TGTGCCACTCAGCCAGAAGATCTCTCTGGGGCCAACGTCCTGACTTTC.

This clonotype showed up many times. This sequence joins TRBV10-3 and TRBJ2-3, with a tentative D call TRBD2 (6 bases). This CDR3 is 14 amino acids long. The germline V gene has CDR1 ENHRY and CDR2 SYGVKD. The V and J ends lost 7 bases and 2 bases respectively, with 13 bases between them. The CDR3 sequence is CAITRDPNTDTQYF. The CDR3 bases are TGTGCCATCACGCGGGACCCAAACACAGATACGCAGTATTTT.

The chain recombines TRBV12-3 or TRBV12-4 with TRBJ2-7; TRBD2 aligns across 10 bases. The end of the DNA aligns better with TRBJ2-5, so the J call may be wrong. The CDR3 extends over 16 amino acids. The CDR3 nucleotides read TGTGCCAGCAGCTTTGGTAGCGGGGGGAACCAAGAGACCCAGTACTTC. Its translation is CASSFGSGGNQETQYF.

This clonotype was counted a few times. This chain links TRBV27 with TRBJ2-7; 11 bases agree with TRBD2. The CDR3 spans 17 residues. CDR1 is MNHEY, CDR2 SMNVEV, per germline (reference sequence). The V segment lost 2 bases and the J segment 3 bases; nucleotides outside the gene matches: 9. The CDR3 coding sequence is TGTGCCAGCAGTTTAAAGGGGGGACTAGCGGCGGTCTACGAGCAGTACTTC. Protein product: CASSLKGGLAAVYEQYF.

This clonotype was seen more than once but under ten times. V and J are TRBV7-6 and TRBJ2-5; TRBD1 matches 8 bases. The germline CDR1 and CDR2 sequences are SGHVS and FNYEAQ. J gave up 6 bases and V 5 bases, and 11 bases lay outside the gene matches. This CDR3 has 15 amino acids. CDR3 residues: CASSPDRVELKTQYF. The CDR3 bases are TGTGCCAGCAGCCCGGACAGGGTTGAACTAAAGACCCAGTACTTC.

This clonotype has only a few counts. This chain uses TRBV18 with TRBJ1-4, with 8 positions matching TRBD1. The V gene's germline CDR1 is KGHSH and CDR2 LQKENI. V lost 4 bases to trimming and J lost 3 bases; unmatched junction nucleotides: 1. The CDR3 totals 14 residues. CDR3 bases: TGTGCCAGCTCACGGACAGGGCCTAATGAAAAACTGTTTTTT. This gives the protein CASSRTGPNEKLFF. The variable domain in full, completed from reference TRBV18 and TRBJ1-4, reads NAGVMQNPRHLVRRRGQEARLRCSPMKGHSHVYWYRQLPEEGLKFMVYLQKENIIDESGMPKERFSAEFPKEGPSILRIQQVVRGDSAAYFCASSRTGPNEKLFFGSGTQLSVL.

This clonotype was recorded a few times. The chain recombines TRBV4-3 with TRBJ2-1, with D possibly called TRBD1 or TRBD2 (5 bases each). Per germline, CDR1 LGHNA and CDR2 YSLEER. This CDR3 region has 16 residues. V was shortened by 0 bases and J by 0 bases, with 9 bases between the two germline ends. CDR3 in amino acids: CASSQDGGSSYNEQFF. CDR3 bases: TGCGCCAGCAGCCAAGATGGGGGTAGCTCCTACAATGAGCAGTTCTTC.

J is TRBJ2-1 and V is TRBV4-3, with 7 bases aligning to TRBD1. Trimming at V came to 4 bases and at J to 7 bases, leaving 7 bases not matched to a gene. Germline-derived CDR1 and CDR2 are LGHNA and YSLEER. The CDR3 totals 14 residues. CDR3 coding DNA: TGCGCCAGCAGCCGGAACAGGGGTGGGAATGAGCAGTTCTTC. This translates into CASSRNRGGNEQFF.

The chain couples TRBV5-1 to TRBJ1-5, with D hard to call. This CDR3 contains 14 residues. Germline values: CDR1 SGHRS, CDR2 YFSETQ. V lost 0 bases and J 0 bases, leaving 4 bases between the germline ends. The DNA for the CDR3 is TGCGCCAGCAGCTTGGACACTAGCAATCAGCCCCAGCATTTT. It is translated as CASSLDTSNQPQHF.

This clonotype was seen only a few times. The gene calls are TRBV3-1 and TRBJ2-2, with 9 bases identical to TRBD2. The CDR3 sequence is 24 residues long. Per germline, CDR1 LGHDT and CDR2 YNNKEL (reference sequence). Trimming at V came to 0 bases and at J to 0 bases, leaving 23 bases not matched to a gene. For the CDR3, the DNA is TGTGCCAGCAGCCAAGAAAGGGCCGGGTGGGCTAGCGGGATTCGAATCGCGAACACCGGGGAGCTGTTTTTT. The encoded protein is CASSQERAGWASGIRIANTGELFF.